Listed here are 18 T cell receptor beta chains from one sample, sequenced in a study of control samples from healthy donors and cancer patients. Generated by immunoSEQ multiplex PCR, the TCRdb table keeps only in-frame clones and is missing some. Among over 100,000 clones listed, 80% to 95% were seen once. The specimen was blood. The receptors were gathered from a man aged 18 to 30 in good health.

This clone was observed a single time. One end of the junction does not line up with germline, which may come from a read error. The chain couples TRBV11-2 to TRBJ2-1; 14 bases match TRBD2. There are 17 residues in the CDR3. The germline V gene encodes CDR1 SGHAT and CDR2 FQNNGV. In nucleotides, the CDR3 is TGTGCCAGCAGCCTAGAGGGACTAGCGGGGGCGGCCAATGAGCAGTTCTTC. The encoded protein is CASSLEGLAGAANEQFF.

This rearrangement joins TRBV4-1 to TRBJ2-1; D is perhaps TRBD1 or TRBD2 (5 bases each). V was pared by 4 bases and J by 6 bases, with 10 bases between. Germline-derived CDR1 and CDR2 are MGHRA and YSYEKL. CDR3 length: 13 amino acids. The CDR3 DNA sequence: TGCGCCAGCAGCCGGGACCTTTTCAATGAGCAGTTCTTC. It encodes CASSRDLFNEQFF.

This rearrangement joins TRBV30 to TRBJ1-6, with a weak D call TRBD1 (5 bases). The CDR3 length is 17 residues. Trimming removed 3 bases from V and 0 bases from J, with 15 bases in between. Germline CDR1 reads GTSNPN; CDR2 reads SVGIG (reference sequence). In DNA form, the CDR3 reads TGTGCCTGGAGCCTGGGGGGAGTAAGCTCCTATAATTCACCCCTCCACTTT. It is translated as CAWSLGGVSSYNSPLHF. Drawing the rest from reference TRBV30 and TRBJ1-6, the complete variable domain is SQTIHQWPATLVQPVGSPLSLECTVEGTSNPNLYWYRQAAGRGLQLLFYSVGIGQISSEVPQNLSASRPQDRQFILSSKKLLLSDSGFYLCAWSLGGVSSYNSPLHFGNGTRLTVT.

This clone was detected only once. The chain has TRBV6-1 and TRBJ1-5, with D perhaps matching TRBD1 (6 bases). The CDR3 extends over 14 amino acids. The V gene lost 2 bases and the J gene lost 3 bases, with 8 bases spanning the gap. CDR1 is MNHNS and CDR2 is SASEGT in the germline V gene. In DNA form, the CDR3 reads TGTGCCAGCAGTGAATGGGGGGCCAATCAGCCCCAGCATTTT. Amino acids: CASSEWGANQPQHF.

The chain has TRBV30 and TRBJ1-3; D uncertain. This CDR3 is 15 amino acids long. Trimming shortened V by 1 base and J by 2 bases, and 12 bases separated the two germline ends. From germline, CDR1 is GTSNPN and CDR2 SVGIG (reference sequence). CDR3 loop: CAWSEPQGTGNTIYF. Written as DNA, the CDR3 is TGTGCCTGGAGTGAGCCTCAAGGTACTGGAAACACCATATATTTT.

V gene TRBV6-5 combines with J gene TRBJ1-5, with D possibly TRBD1 on 5 matching bases. The CDR3 sequence is 15 residues long. Germline V gene lookup returns CDR1 MNHEY and CDR2 SVGAGI. V was cut by 0 bases and J by 2 bases, with 8 bases left in between. CDR3 sequence reads: CASSYSGGGNQPQHF. CDR3 coding DNA: TGTGCCAGCAGTTACTCCGGGGGAGGCAATCAGCCCCAGCATTTT.

This chain uses TRBV7-9 with TRBJ1-2; possibly TRBD1 for D (5 bases). This CDR3 has 14 residues. Germline V gene lookup returns CDR1 SEHNR and CDR2 FQNEAQ (reference sequence). V lost 1 base, J lost 8 bases, and 14 bases lay in between. CDR3 in DNA: TGTGCCAGCAGCTTAGGACAGAATCTGGAGGGCTACACCTTC. It translates to CASSLGQNLEGYTF.

This chain's CDR3 is CSASPGGRNQPQHF. The DNA of the CDR3 is TGCAGTGCTAGTCCAGGGGGGCGCAATCAGCCCCAGCATTTT. The chain has TRBV20-1 and TRBJ1-5; 7 nucleotides line up with TRBD1. J was trimmed by 2 bases and V by 3 bases; bases with no gene match: 4. This CDR3 comprises 14 residues. CDR1 is DFQATT, CDR2 SNEGSKA, per germline (reference sequence).

Points on this clone: A read error may produce the germline difference seen at one junction end. V gene TRBV4-1 combines with J gene TRBJ2-3; TRBD2 might be the D (5 bases). CDR3 length: 14 amino acids. CDR1 is MGHRA and CDR2 is YSYEKL in the germline V gene. Here the CDR3 DNA reads TGCGCCAGCAGCCAAGGGTTTGGACTCCAGTCCATGTACTTT. Translating gives CASSQGFGLQSMYF.

The CDR3 DNA is TGTGCCAGCAGCTTGGAGTCTCAAGAGACCCAGTACTTC. Its protein is CASSLESQETQYF. The chain is built from TRBV5-4 and TRBJ2-5; D is uncertain. The germline V gene encodes CDR1 SGHNT and CDR2 YYREEE (reference sequence). The CDR3 totals 13 residues. The ends were cut back, 0 bases at V and 2 bases at J, with 5 bases in the middle.

V and J are TRBV7-2 and TRBJ1-5; D not resolved. The CDR3 has 13 amino acids. Trimming shortened V by 4 bases and J by 4 bases, and 8 bases separated the two germline ends. Germline V gene data show CDR1 as SGHTA and CDR2 as FQGNSA. CDR3 region: CASSSRENQPQHF. CDR3 DNA: TGTGCCAGCAGCTCCAGAGAAAATCAGCCCCAGCATTTT. Using reference TRBV7-2 and TRBJ1-5 for the parts outside the CDR3, the full variable domain is GAGVSQSPSNKVTEKGKDVELRCDPISGHTALYWYRQSLGQGLEFLIYFQGNSAPDKSGLPSDRFSAERTGGSVSTLTIQRTQQEDSAVYLCASSSRENQPQHFGDGTRLSIL.

CDR3 protein: CASSLSEVAGNTIYF. Here the CDR3 DNA reads TGTGCCAGCAGCTTGTCGGAGGTCGCTGGAAACACCATATATTTT. This chain uses TRBV5-6 with TRBJ1-3; the D is unclear. CDR3 size: 15 residues. Germline V CDR1 and CDR2: SGHDT, YYEEEE. V was clipped by 1 base and J by 2 bases, with 10 bases between them.

This chain joins TRBV19 and TRBJ1-2; tentatively, D is TRBD1 (6 bases). CDR3 length: 13 residues. CDR1 is LNHDA, CDR2 SQIVND, per germline (reference sequence). Trimming stripped 10 bases from V and 6 bases from J, with 18 bases between. CDR3 DNA: TGTGCCACAAGAGGGGAGGGGGAGCATGGCTACACCTTC. The encoded protein is CATRGEGEHGYTF.

CDR3 nucleotide sequence: TGTGCCAGCAGTGACACCCCGGGACTAGCTAGCACAGATACGCAGTATTTT. Its translation: CASSDTPGLASTDTQYF. This sequence joins TRBV6-2 or TRBV6-3 and TRBJ2-3, with 9 bases identical to TRBD2. Germline V gene sequence: CDR1 MNHEY, CDR2 SVGEGT. The CDR3 has 17 residues. With 5 bases clipped from V and 0 bases from J, the junction kept 9 bases outside the gene matches.

V usage is TRBV6-6 and J usage is TRBJ1-6; D is unclear. Germline values: CDR1 MNHNY, CDR2 SVGAGI (reference sequence). V dropped 3 bases and J dropped 6 bases, with 9 bases sitting between them. CDR3 length: 14 residues. The CDR3 loop is CASSYFDRNSPLHF. The CDR3 DNA reads TGTGCCAGCAGTTATTTTGACCGTAATTCACCCCTCCACTTT.

This chain links TRBV2 with TRBJ1-5; D call uncertain. The germline gives CDR1 SNHLY, CDR2 FYNNEI. The V end was cut by 2 bases, the J end by 1 base, with 6 bases between. This CDR3 has 14 residues. DNA for the CDR3: TGTGCCAGCAGTGAATTTGGCAGCAATCAGCCCCAGCATTTT. It specifies CASSEFGSNQPQHF. Together with reference TRBV2 and TRBJ1-5, the CDR3 gives the full variable domain: EPEVTQTPSHQVTQMGQEVILRCVPISNHLYFYWYRQILGQKVEFLVSFYNNEISEKSEIFDDQFSVERPDGSNFTLKIRSTKLEDSAMYFCASSEFGSNQPQHFGDGTRLSIL.

This chain uses TRBV14 with TRBJ1-5; D unresolved. The CDR3 extends over 14 amino acids. The V gene lost 1 base and the J gene lost 5 bases, with 9 bases spanning the gap. Germline V gene data show CDR1 as SGHDN and CDR2 as FVKESK. Written as DNA, the CDR3 is TGTGCCAGCAGCCAAGGGAGTTGGGATCAGCCCCAGCATTTT. As protein: CASSQGSWDQPQHF.

The chain employs TRBV7-2 and TRBJ2-2; D ambiguous. The CDR3 length is 13 residues. The ends were cut back, 1 base at V and 6 bases at J, with 6 bases in the middle. The V gene's germline CDR1 is SGHTA and CDR2 FQGNSA. The CDR3 loop is CASSLVGPGELFF. In DNA form, the CDR3 reads TGTGCCAGCAGCTTAGTAGGACCCGGGGAGCTGTTTTTT.